Following are 6 T cell receptor beta chains from one sample sequenced in a study of OX40 agonist ivuxolimab in advanced cancers. TCRdb's copy holds only in-frame clones and misses some; the assay was immunoSEQ multiplex PCR. The sample lists roughly 50,000 clones, roughly nine tenths occurring once. The specimen was CD4+ or CD8+ T cells sorted from blood, collected in a trial of the OX40 agonist ivuxolimab. These receptors were taken from an adult with an advanced solid tumor such as melanoma, head and neck, liver or kidney cancer.

The chain couples TRBV14 to TRBJ2-1; weak D call: TRBD2 (6 bases). The germline V and J ends were trimmed by 1 base and 2 bases, with 9 bases remaining between them. Looked up from germline, CDR1 is SGHDN and CDR2 is FVKESK. This CDR3 region has 15 residues. CDR3 nucleotides: TGTGCCAGCAGCCAAGCTGGGAGGCCCTACAATGAGCAGTTCTTC. Its translation: CASSQAGRPYNEQFF. The variable domain in full, completed from reference TRBV14 and TRBJ2-1, reads EAGVTQFPSHSVIEKGQTVTLRCDPISGHDNLYWYRRVMGKEIKFLLHFVKESKQDESGMPNNRFLAERTGGTYSTLKVQPAELEDSGVYFCASSQAGRPYNEQFFGPGTRLTVL.

The chain combines TRBV5-1 with TRBJ1-1; the match to TRBD1 covers 9 bases. V shed 7 bases and J 4 bases; nucleotides not matched to a gene: 5. Germline values: CDR1 SGHRS, CDR2 YFSETQ. The CDR3 has 13 amino acids. The CDR3 protein is CASGTGGGTEAFF. The CDR3 DNA reads TGCGCCAGCGGAACAGGGGGCGGCACTGAAGCTTTCTTT.

The chain couples TRBV4-1 to TRBJ1-2, with 8 bases matching TRBD1. Unmatched junction bases numbered 13, after V lost 5 bases and J lost 5 bases. Germline V CDR1 and CDR2: MGHRA, YSYEKL. The CDR3 length is 16 residues. CDR3 in DNA: TGCGCCAGCAGCGAAATGGAGGGACAGGCCCCATATGGCTACACCTTC. Protein sequence: CASSEMEGQAPYGYTF.

This clone was observed a single time. The rearrangement links TRBV5-6 to TRBJ2-2; D is undetermined. V lost 2 bases, J lost 1 base, and 9 bases lay in between. This CDR3 has 15 amino acids. Germline CDR1 and CDR2: SGHDT and YYEEEE. As DNA, the CDR3 is TGTGCCAGCAGCTTAGGCAGGTTGAACACCGGGGAGCTGTTTTTT. Translating it yields CASSLGRLNTGELFF.

The V call is TRBV2, the J call TRBJ2-1; tentative D call: TRBD1 (5 bases). From germline, CDR1 is SNHLY and CDR2 FYNNEI. V lost 9 bases, J lost 4 bases, and 13 bases lay in between. The CDR3 contains 13 residues. CDR3 region: CASNSDIYNEQFF. In nucleotides, the CDR3 is TGTGCCAGTAATTCGGACATTTACAATGAGCAGTTCTTC.

The rearrangement uses TRBV7-2 and TRBJ1-4, with D possibly TRBD1 on 5 matching bases. The CDR3 spans 14 residues. The V gene's germline CDR1 is SGHTA and CDR2 FQGNSA. V was trimmed by 4 bases and J by 7 bases, leaving 13 bases between them. The CDR3 is CASSSRQGAEKLFF. CDR3 nucleotides: TGTGCCAGCAGCTCCCGCCAGGGAGCTGAAAAACTGTTTTTT.